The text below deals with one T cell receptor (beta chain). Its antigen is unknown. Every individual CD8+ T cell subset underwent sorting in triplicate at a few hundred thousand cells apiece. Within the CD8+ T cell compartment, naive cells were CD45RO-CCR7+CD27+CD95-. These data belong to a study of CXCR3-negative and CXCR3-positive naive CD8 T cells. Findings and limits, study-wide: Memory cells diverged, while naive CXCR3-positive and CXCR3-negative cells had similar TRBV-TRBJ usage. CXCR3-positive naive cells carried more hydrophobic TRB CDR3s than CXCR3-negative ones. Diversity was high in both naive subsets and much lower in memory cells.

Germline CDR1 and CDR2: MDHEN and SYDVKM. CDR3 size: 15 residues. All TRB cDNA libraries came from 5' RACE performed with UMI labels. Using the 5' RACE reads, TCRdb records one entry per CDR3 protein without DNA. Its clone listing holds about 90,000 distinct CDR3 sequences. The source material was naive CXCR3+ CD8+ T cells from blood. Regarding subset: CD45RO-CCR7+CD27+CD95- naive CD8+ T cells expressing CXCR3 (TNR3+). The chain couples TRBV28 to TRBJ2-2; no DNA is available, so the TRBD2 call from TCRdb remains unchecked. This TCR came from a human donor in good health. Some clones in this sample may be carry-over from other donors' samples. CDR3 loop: CASSFRRGITGELFF.